The 14 T cell receptor beta chains below come from one sample, sequenced in a study of T-cell reconstitution after alpha-beta-depleted transplantation in children. Unique molecular identifiers tagged the TCRbeta library. TCRdb called the PCR reads again in MiXCR, with one record for every CDR3 protein. The sample lists some 200,000 distinct CDR3 sequences, about 9.6% occurring once. Material: PBMCs from the stem cell graft donor, obtained from the stem cell graft. The receptors were sampled from a human donor who donated a stem cell graft to a child with SCID.

The sample holds many counts of this clonotype. The rearrangement links TRBV6-2 or TRBV6-3 to TRBJ1-1; perhaps TRBD1 as D (5 bases). Trimming took off 2 bases at V and 4 bases at J, with 17 bases between the two ends. The CDR3 is made up of 16 amino acids. In germline, CDR1 is MNHEY, CDR2 SVGEGT. CDR3 residues: CASSYRETRVGTEAFF. CDR3 sequence (DNA): TGTGCCAGCAGTTACCGGGAGACCAGGGTAGGCACTGAAGCTTTCTTT.

This clonotype appeared many times. Relative to the germline gene, one junction end is altered; a read error may explain this. The chain couples TRBV2 to TRBJ1-1; possible D gene TRBD1, 5 bases. The CDR3 is 12 amino acids. Germline values: CDR1 SNHLY, CDR2 FYNNEI. This CDR3 is CASSPTAAQGLF. CDR3 nucleotides: TGTGCCAGCAGTCCCACAGCGGCCCAGGGTCTCTTT.

This clonotype was found many times. The V call is TRBV20-1, the J call TRBJ2-7; the D gene could be TRBD1 or TRBD2 (6 bases each). Germline V lookup: CDR1 DFQATT, CDR2 SNEGSKA (reference sequence). The CDR3 contains 16 residues. Trimming shortened V by 3 bases and J by 1 base, and 19 bases separated the two germline ends. CDR3 residues: CSARAGGGGWSYEQYF. In DNA, the CDR3 is TGCAGTGCTAGGGCCGGAGGAGGGGGGTGGTCCTACGAGCAGTACTTC.

In this sample, this clonotype turned up many times. CDR3 in amino acids: CASRTTVYNEQFF. CDR3 coding DNA: TGTGCCAGTCGAACGACAGTTTACAATGAGCAGTTCTTC. The chain links TRBV28 to TRBJ2-1; a weak D match, TRBD1 (5 bases). The V end lost 9 bases, the J end lost 4 bases, and 13 bases lay between the germline ends. The CDR3 runs to 13 residues. The germline V gene has CDR1 MDHEN and CDR2 SYDVKM.

In this sample, this clonotype turned up many times. The chain combines TRBV7-9 with TRBJ1-4; D not certain. The CDR3 extends over 11 amino acids. Germline assignment: CDR1 SEHNR and CDR2 FQNEAQ (reference sequence). Trimming stripped 8 bases from V and 7 bases from J, with 8 bases between. CDR3 in DNA: TGTGCCAGCTCTTTCGCTGAAAAACTGTTTTTT. Translating gives CASSFAEKLFF.

Many counts were recorded for this clonotype. The V gene is TRBV6-1, the J gene TRBJ2-7, with a possible D match to TRBD2 (5 bases). Trimming cost V 1 base and J 2 bases, with 15 bases left between them. The CDR3 runs to 16 residues. Germline loops: CDR1 MNHNS, CDR2 SASEGT. The CDR3 bases are TGTGCCAGCAGTGAAGATCCCGGGATCAAGGCCTACGAGCAGTACTTC. Residues: CASSEDPGIKAYEQYF.

This clonotype was counted ten times or more. The V gene is TRBV6-6, the J gene TRBJ1-6; no clear D gene. Germline V CDR1 and CDR2: MNHNY, SVGAGI (reference sequence). V lost 5 bases to trimming and J lost 13 bases, with 9 bases between them. This CDR3 has 11 amino acids. The CDR3 nucleotides are TGTGCCAGCAGTCACCGCGGGCCCCTCCACTTT. It encodes CASSHRGPLHF.

This clonotype turned up a few times. The J gene is TRBJ2-7, the V gene TRBV4-2, with D perhaps matching TRBD1 (6 bases). Germline V gives CDR1 LGHNA, CDR2 YNFKEQ. V was pared by 4 bases and J by 7 bases, with 26 bases between. This CDR3 has 17 residues. In nucleotides, the CDR3 is TGTGCCAGCAGCCCCAAGATCTCCACAGGGCAGTTTGAGGAGCAGTACTTC. Protein sequence: CASSPKISTGQFEEQYF.

This clonotype was seen many times. The chain combines TRBV5-5 with TRBJ2-1; D assignment may be TRBD1 or TRBD2 (5 bases each). From germline, CDR1 is SGHKS and CDR2 YYEKEE (reference sequence). The CDR3 loop spans 17 amino acids. The germline V and J ends were trimmed by 0 bases and 4 bases, with 17 bases remaining between them. The CDR3 loop reads CASSLGQTGTLYNEQFF. As DNA, the CDR3 is TGTGCCAGCAGCTTGGGGCAGACCGGGACCCTATACAATGAGCAGTTCTTC. Looking up the rest from reference TRBV5-5 and TRBJ2-1 gives the full variable domain: DAGVTQSPTHLIKTRGQQVTLRCSPISGHKSVSWYQQVLGQGPQFIFQYYEKEERGRGNFPDRFSARQFPNYSSELNVNALLLGDSALYLCASSLGQTGTLYNEQFFGPGTRLTVL.

This clonotype was observed at least ten times. The chain uses TRBV30 and TRBJ1-5; D unresolved. CDR1 is GTSNPN and CDR2 is SVGIG in the germline V gene (reference sequence). This CDR3 contains 12 residues. V shed 1 base and J shed 8 bases, with 9 bases lying between them. This CDR3 reads CAWSGTREPQHF. CDR3 bases: TGTGCCTGGAGTGGGACCCGAGAGCCCCAGCATTTT.

This clonotype has ten or more counts. The chain recombines TRBV5-6 with TRBJ2-5; possible D gene TRBD1, 6 bases. V was trimmed by 3 bases and J by 2 bases, leaving 20 bases between them. The CDR3 runs to 17 residues. Germline V gene sequence: CDR1 SGHDT, CDR2 YYEEEE. CDR3 DNA sequence: TGTGCCAGCAGCTCGCAGGGGTGGTTCCAGCAACAAGAGACCCAGTACTTC. It encodes CASSSQGWFQQQETQYF. Full variable domain (outside the CDR3, taken from reference TRBV5-6 and TRBJ2-5): DAGVTQSPTHLIKTRGQQVTLRCSPKSGHDTVSWYQQALGQGPQFIFQYYEEEERQRGNFPDRFSGHQFPNYSSELNVNALLLGDSALYLCASSSQGWFQQQETQYFGPGTRLLVL.

In DNA, the CDR3 is TGCAGCGTCGTTGGGGGAGGCACAGATACGCAGTATTTT. Its translation is CSVVGGGTDTQYF. The genes are TRBV29-1 and TRBJ2-3; D could derive from TRBD1 or TRBD2 (5 bases each). V dropped 6 bases and J dropped 1 base, with 11 bases sitting between them. From germline, CDR1 is SQVTM and CDR2 ANQGSEA. This CDR3 contains 13 residues.

This clonotype was seen at least ten times. The chain is built from TRBV29-1 and TRBJ1-2; the D is unclear. This CDR3 spans 11 amino acids. V was pared by 6 bases and J by 5 bases, with 10 bases between. Germline V lookup: CDR1 SQVTM, CDR2 ANQGSEA. The CDR3 region is CSVLLSYGYTF. In DNA form, the CDR3 reads TGCAGCGTCTTACTGAGTTATGGCTACACCTTC.

This clonotype was seen repeatedly, ten times or more. The chain is built from TRBV9 and TRBJ2-2, with TRBD1 as a possible D gene (5 bases). The CDR3 spans 16 residues. The germline V and J ends were trimmed by 1 base and 4 bases, with 14 bases remaining between them. Germline V gives CDR1 SGDLS, CDR2 YYNGEE. This chain's CDR3 is CASSVSGPPGTGELFF. The CDR3 DNA follows: TGTGCCAGCAGCGTATCAGGGCCCCCGGGCACCGGGGAGCTGTTTTTT.